The clone carrying this T cell receptor beta chain occurred a few times. Germline values: CDR1 SGHTA, CDR2 FQGNSA. The CDR3 runs to 15 residues. Trimming took off 4 bases at V and 3 bases at J, with 10 bases between the two ends. Profiling relied on immunoSEQ multiplex PCR, and the TCRdb table lists in-frame clones only, not all of them. The data hold around 100,000 clones, with 80% to 85% observed a single time. This entry comes from a study of blood T cell repertoires in COVID-19. The overall study: Samples came from the United States, Italy and Spain, spanning acute and convalescent COVID-19.

Material: peripheral blood. The chain links TRBV7-2 to TRBJ1-6; D is undetermined. The TCR sequence derives from a man in his sixties with acute or convalescent COVID-19. The CDR3 region has the DNA TGTGCCAGCAGCTATACCGGGATCTATAATTCACCCCTCCACTTT. This translates into CASSYTGIYNSPLHF.